This section outlines one T cell receptor (beta chain) sequence together with its context. The target of this receptor is not known. No clone much larger than this one lies a single base away; base qualities are absent. The sample comes from a study of blood T cell repertoires in COVID-19 (dated by TCRdb to 2019 to 2021). Study-wide context: Samples covering the acute and convalescent phases of COVID-19 were provided by collaborators in the United States, Italy and Spain. Nearly every sample came with metadata listing a de-identified subject ID, COVID-19 status, age in years and sex. The dataset comprised deeply sampled blood TCRbeta repertoires from subjects exposed to, actively infected with, or recovered from COVID-19. The samples were drawn from two sources: the first 160 participants of the ongoing ImmuneRACE study, and fewer than 1,500 subjects contributed by 6 global collaborators. The repertoires were released in a freely available public database intended as a resource for research on the immune response to SARS-CoV-2. The prospective study material was composed of cDNA or gDNA derived from T cells, B-cell-depleted T cells, or PBMCs. Where available, HLA class I and class II types were obtained from metadata supplied by the sample provider rather than from assay-based typing.

V and J are truncated by 3 bases and 3 bases respectively, leaving an intervening sequence of 14 bases. CDR3 length: 15 amino acids, cysteine to phenylalanine. The only DNA kept is the CDR3, 45 bases in frame from the first base. Taken from the germline V gene, the CDR1 and CDR2 loops are LGHNT and FRNRAP. TCRbeta CDR3 regions were amplified from genomic DNA using the immunoSEQ Assay, a bias-controlled multiplex PCR. In the original analysis: Nucleated cell counts per sample were estimated from amplification of reference gene primers within the assay. To quantify the absolute abundance of each unique TCRbeta CDR3 rearrangement, sequence reads were collapsed and filtered. For each sample, productive Simpson clonality was calculated as the square root of Simpson's diversity index over productive rearrangements. This immuneACCESS table, as held by TCRdb, lists in-frame sequences with V and J called but not all clones. Of the missing ones, under half trace to an unresolved V gene in checked studies; the others have no known cause. V and J calls and clone size are as listed in that table; D and trimming were resolved from the DNA. For this sample there are a few hundred thousand clones; roughly 84% appear just once. The ten largest clones capture 6.6% of the sample.

Participants in the prospective study were enrolled through a virtual design, were aged 18 to 89 years, and lived in roughly 26 United States geographic areas. In the prospective study, participants were assigned to cohorts based on the clinical history participants reported in a screening survey and a study questionnaire. A participant counted as exposed if, within 2 weeks of entering the study, that participant had been in contact with someone who had a PCR-confirmed or clinician-diagnosed COVID-19 case. In the prospective study, whole blood, serum and a nasopharyngeal or oropharyngeal swab were collected from each participant by mobile phlebotomists. Prospective study participants could optionally give additional blood draws and questionnaires over an approximately 2-month period. Before DNA extraction, prospective study blood samples were shipped either frozen or at room temperature. Broad study findings and their caveats: Clinical and demographic metadata were provided uncurated, with the amount varying by source and participant.

The receptor comes from a woman aged 45-60 years who had been exposed to COVID-19. This sequence uses TRBV12-5 and TRBJ1-1, with the D gene too uncertain to name. Sequenced sample: PBMCs or T cells enriched from blood (not recorded which). The CDR3 protein sequence reads: CASGFGPYPDTEAFF. DNA sequence: TGTGCTAGTGGTTTTGGTCCCTACCCCGACACTGAAGCTTTCTTT. This CDR3, with the reference TRBV12-5 and TRBJ1-1 proteins standing in past its ends, gives the full variable domain DARVTQTPRHKVTEMGQEVTMRCQPILGHNTVFWYRQTMMQGLELLAYFRNRAPLDDSGMPKDRFSAEMPDATLATLKIQPSEPRDSAVYFCASGFGPYPDTEAFFGQGTRLTVV.